This section outlines one TCR beta chain sequence together with its context. Its binding antigen is unknown. No clone much larger than this one lies a single base away; base qualities are absent. TCRbeta CDR3 regions were amplified from genomic DNA by means of the immunoSEQ Assay, a bias-controlled multiplex PCR. In the paper's pipeline: The number of nucleated cells in each sample was estimated by amplification of reference gene primers within the assay. To quantify the absolute abundance of each unique TCRbeta CDR3 rearrangement, sequence reads were collapsed and filtered. For each sample, productive Simpson clonality was calculated as the square root of Simpson's diversity index across productive rearrangements. TCRdb stores this immuneACCESS table with in-frame sequences only. Part of the clones is absent; in the studies checked, under half of the shortfall reflects unresolved V genes, and no reason is known for the rest. The DNA gave D and trimming, while V, J and clone size come from that table. The sample has a few hundred thousand clones on record, 90% of them singletons. The top ten clonotypes cover around 0.98% of the sample.

This sample is drawn from a study of blood T cell repertoires in COVID-19 (dated by TCRdb to 2020 to 2021). A note on the overall study: Samples from collaborators originated in the United States, Italy and Spain and spanned both the acute and convalescent phases of COVID-19. Where available, HLA class I and class II types were taken from metadata supplied by the sample provider and were not determined by assay-based typing. The repertoires were released in a freely available public database meant as a resource for research on the immune response to SARS-CoV-2. Deeply sampled blood TCRbeta repertoires from subjects exposed to, actively infected with, or recovered from COVID-19 were included in the dataset. Nearly every sample came with metadata listing a de-identified subject ID, COVID-19 status, age in years and sex. The prospective study material was composed of cDNA or gDNA derived from T cells, B-cell-depleted T cells, or PBMCs. The samples were drawn from the first 160 participants of the ongoing ImmuneRACE study and from roughly 1,300 subjects provided by 6 global collaborators. What the research found in general, with its limitations: How much clinical and demographic metadata was included differed by source and by participant, and the metadata was provided uncurated.

Via the germline V gene, CDR1 is MDHEN and CDR2 SYDVKM. Its CDR3 holds 14 amino acids, cysteine through phenylalanine. Left in the record is the CDR3 DNA by itself, 42 bases read in frame from the first base. The germline ends are 8 bases apart after V is trimmed by 4 bases and J by 4 bases. One collaborating source in Seattle enrolled patients while the patients were actively infected and followed the patients over time throughout the course of disease. Whole blood was collected in K2EDTA tubes by collaborating institutions according to the institutions' own protocols. For TCRbeta analysis, collaborator samples were shipped as frozen whole blood, as isolated PBMCs, or as DNA extracted from either sample type.

The rearranged chain carries TRBV28 and TRBJ1-6; 6 matching bases give a weak D call of TRBD1. The sequenced material came from peripheral blood. The sequence was collected from a woman between 40 and 50 years old with COVID-19, enrolled during active disease. The CDR3 protein: CASSYRVYNSPLHF. The DNA reads TGTGCCAGCAGTTACAGGGTTTATAATTCACCCCTCCACTTT.